The 18 T cell receptor beta chains listed next were all sequenced from one sample in a study of cytotoxic CD8 clonotypes in ibrutinib-treated CLL. TCRdb keeps only in-frame clones here, not all; method: immunoSEQ multiplex PCR. This table holds about 30,000 clones, roughly 60% found once. This specimen consisted of PBMCs, obtained before ibrutinib treatment. The receptor set was obtained from a human donor with chronic lymphocytic leukemia.

The V call is TRBV18, the J call TRBJ2-1; D is unresolved. CDR1 is KGHSH and CDR2 is LQKENI in the germline V gene. V was cut by 0 bases and J by 8 bases, with 8 bases left in between. The CDR3 length is 13 residues. In DNA, the CDR3 is TGTGCCAGCTCACCACCGGGGTCATATGAGCAGTTCTTC. It codes for CASSPPGSYEQFF.

The V and J genes are TRBV6-5 and TRBJ2-3; 8 nucleotides match TRBD2. The V gene's germline CDR1 is MNHEY and CDR2 SVGAGI. The CDR3 has 15 residues. The V and J ends lost 2 bases and 1 base, in that order; junction bases with no gene match: 2. CDR3 bases: TGTGCCAGCAGTTACCGGCGGGGGGGCACAGATACGCAGTATTTT. Its protein is CASSYRRGGTDTQYF.

CDR3: CATSITNTHEQYF. The CDR3 DNA follows: TGTGCCACCAGCATTACGAACACACACGAGCAGTACTTC. This rearrangement joins TRBV15 to TRBJ2-7; D remains ambiguous. CDR1 is LNHNV, CDR2 YYDKDF, per germline (reference sequence). V was cut by 4 bases and J by 5 bases, with 12 bases left in between. The CDR3 consists of 13 residues.

The chain combines TRBV10-3 with TRBJ2-7; no clear D gene. Trimming stripped 3 bases from V and 3 bases from J, with 12 bases between. The CDR3 runs to 14 residues. The V gene's germline CDR1 is ENHRY and CDR2 SYGVKD. The CDR3 sequence is CAISDLGWSYEQYF. The CDR3 nucleotides read TGTGCCATCAGTGATTTGGGGTGGAGCTACGAGCAGTACTTC.

The V gene is TRBV27, the J gene TRBJ2-7; perhaps TRBD1 as D (5 bases). This CDR3 comprises 15 residues. Trimming stripped 4 bases from V and 3 bases from J, with 16 bases between. Germline-derived CDR1 and CDR2 are MNHEY and SMNVEV (reference sequence). The CDR3 DNA reads TGTGCCAGCAGTTATGAACCAGGGCCTATCTACGAGCAGTACTTC. Translated, it gives CASSYEPGPIYEQYF.

The genes are TRBV30 and TRBJ2-7; 12 bases agree with TRBD2. The CDR3 spans 14 residues. Per germline, CDR1 GTSNPN and CDR2 SVGIG (reference sequence). Trimming at V came to 2 bases and at J to 4 bases, leaving 3 bases not matched to a gene. The CDR3 region is CAWSTTSGGYEQYF. CDR3 nucleotides: TGTGCCTGGAGTACGACTAGCGGGGGTTACGAGCAGTACTTC. Filled out from reference TRBV30 and TRBJ2-7, the complete variable domain reads SQTIHQWPATLVQPVGSPLSLECTVEGTSNPNLYWYRQAAGRGLQLLFYSVGIGQISSEVPQNLSASRPQDRQFILSSKKLLLSDSGFYLCAWSTTSGGYEQYFGPGTRLTVT.

The rearrangement joins TRBV27 to TRBJ2-2; 7 nucleotides agree with TRBD2. Looked up from germline, CDR1 is MNHEY and CDR2 is SMNVEV (reference sequence). This CDR3 contains 14 residues. After removal of 8 bases from V and 6 bases from J, the junction contained 9 bases not matched to a gene. The CDR3 nucleotides read TGTGCCAGCTCATCCAATGGGGGGGCCGGGGAGCTGTTTTTT. It encodes CASSSNGGAGELFF.

The chain uses TRBV28 and TRBJ2-7; D gene ambiguous. From germline, CDR1 is MDHEN and CDR2 SYDVKM. The CDR3 is made up of 13 amino acids. The V end lost 5 bases, the J end lost 2 bases, and 10 bases lay between the germline ends. CDR3 DNA sequence: TGTGCCAGCAGTCCCGGGTTAACCTACGAGCAGTACTTC. Translated: CASSPGLTYEQYF. Together with reference TRBV28 and TRBJ2-7, the CDR3 gives the full variable domain: DVKVTQSSRYLVKRTGEKVFLECVQDMDHENMFWYRQDPGLGLRLIYFSYDVKMKEKGDIPEGYSVSREKKERFSLILESASTNQTSMYLCASSPGLTYEQYFGPGTRLTVT.

V usage is TRBV30 and J usage is TRBJ1-5; D is possibly TRBD1 (6 bases). Germline lookup yields CDR1 GTSNPN and CDR2 SVGIG (reference sequence). The CDR3 loop spans 13 amino acids. The V gene lost 3 bases and the J gene lost 2 bases, with 8 bases spanning the gap. CDR3 in DNA: TGTGCCTGGAGGTCAGGGGGCAATCAGCCCCAGCATTTT. Its protein product is CAWRSGGNQPQHF. Drawing the rest from reference TRBV30 and TRBJ1-5, the complete variable domain is SQTIHQWPATLVQPVGSPLSLECTVEGTSNPNLYWYRQAAGRGLQLLFYSVGIGQISSEVPQNLSASRPQDRQFILSSKKLLLSDSGFYLCAWRSGGNQPQHFGDGTRLSIL.

This rearrangement joins TRBV9 to TRBJ2-1; D is perhaps TRBD2 (6 bases). Trimming took off 4 bases at V and 10 bases at J, with 15 bases between the two ends. CDR1 SGDLS and CDR2 YYNGEE come from the germline V gene. The CDR3 covers 13 residues. Here the CDR3 reads CASSTSSVWEQFF. The DNA for the CDR3 is TGTGCCAGCAGCACATCTAGCGTATGGGAGCAGTTCTTC.

This chain links TRBV5-1 with TRBJ1-2; no firm D call. Trimming stripped 4 bases from V and 8 bases from J, with 15 bases between. This CDR3 region has 13 residues. Per the germline V gene, CDR1 is SGHRS and CDR2 is YFSETQ. As DNA, the CDR3 is TGCGCCAGCAGCCAGGACCAGTTGGACGGCTACACCTTC. This gives the protein CASSQDQLDGYTF.

V gene TRBV6-5 combines with J gene TRBJ1-4, with D perhaps TRBD1 (5 bases). Trimming removed 8 bases from V and 0 bases from J, with 7 bases in between. Germline V gene sequence: CDR1 MNHEY, CDR2 SVGAGI. This CDR3 has 13 amino acids. The CDR3 is CASRGTTNEKLFF. In nucleotides, the CDR3 is TGTGCCAGCCGGGGGACAACTAATGAAAAACTGTTTTTT.

The chain has TRBV19 and TRBJ2-3; 7 nucleotides match TRBD2. CDR3 size: 14 residues. V gave up 2 bases and J gave up 2 bases; unmatched junction bases: 1. The germline gives CDR1 LNHDA, CDR2 SQIVND (reference sequence). CDR3 sequence (DNA): TGTGCCAGTAGTATAAGCGGGACCACAGATACGCAGTATTTT. The encoded protein is CASSISGTTDTQYF.

V usage is TRBV7-8 and J usage is TRBJ1-5; 7 bases fit TRBD1. The germline V gene has CDR1 SGHVS and CDR2 FQNEAQ. The trim removed 1 base at V and 2 bases at J, leaving 5 bases unmatched. The CDR3 consists of 16 residues. The CDR3 sequence is CASSLEGARGNQPQHF. Written as DNA, the CDR3 is TGTGCCAGCAGCTTAGAGGGGGCAAGGGGCAATCAGCCCCAGCATTTT.

The chain links TRBV6-1 to TRBJ2-7; a possible D gene is TRBD1 (6 bases). V gave up 6 bases and J gave up 4 bases, with 19 bases separating them. Germline lookup yields CDR1 MNHNS and CDR2 SASEGT. The CDR3 spans 15 residues. The CDR3 coding sequence is TGTGCCAGCAGGCTCGACGACAGGTTTAATTACGAGCAGTACTTC. It encodes CASRLDDRFNYEQYF.

This chain links TRBV6-6 with TRBJ2-1; D ambiguous. Looked up from germline, CDR1 is MNHNY and CDR2 is SVGAGI (reference sequence). The CDR3 has 14 residues. Trimming cost V 2 bases and J 9 bases, with 14 bases left between them. The CDR3 here is CASSYGRPPGEQFF. CDR3 DNA: TGTGCCAGCAGTTACGGAAGACCGCCCGGTGAGCAGTTCTTC.

The J gene is TRBJ1-1, the V gene TRBV4-1, with D possibly TRBD1 on 6 matching bases. V was trimmed by 4 bases and J by 3 bases, leaving 12 bases between them. The CDR3 covers 14 residues. The germline gives CDR1 MGHRA, CDR2 YSYEKL. CDR3 region: CASSPRDTHTEAFF. DNA for the CDR3: TGCGCCAGCAGCCCCCGGGACACCCACACTGAAGCTTTCTTT.

The chain employs TRBV7-6 and TRBJ2-1; D might be TRBD2 (6 bases). The CDR3 extends over 15 amino acids. Trimming took 5 bases from V and 6 from J, leaving 17 bases between them. Germline CDR1 and CDR2: SGHVS and FNYEAQ. The CDR3 loop is CASSHRRDPGNEQFF. In nucleotides, the CDR3 is TGTGCCAGCAGCCACCGGCGGGATCCGGGCAATGAGCAGTTCTTC.